This T cell receptor (beta chain) was sequenced for a study of human T cells and chemical hapten exposure. In TCRdb, the 5' RACE reads were re-called with MiXCR into one record per CDR3 protein. This table has about 140,000 distinct CDR3 sequences, 4.1% appearing once. The study, taken as a whole, reports: TCRs exceeding a frequency of 1 in 1000 stayed unchanged under DPC sensitization.

Per germline, CDR1 SGHRS and CDR2 YFSETQ. Deletions cut 4 bases from V and 8 bases from J, with 16 bases between. This CDR3 is built from 14 residues. At least ten counts were recorded for this clonotype. Antigen unknown. It was unfractionated whole blood from which total RNA was extracted. The J gene is TRBJ1-5, the V gene TRBV5-1; D is unclear. The sequence was collected from a female donor in good health. CDR3 loop: CASSAEVWGEPQHF. CDR3 DNA: TGCGCCAGCAGCGCGGAGGTGTGGGGAGAGCCCCAGCATTTT. The complete variable domain, with remaining parts taken from reference TRBV5-1 and TRBJ1-5, reads KAGVTQTPRYLIKTRGQQVTLSCSPISGHRSVSWYQQTPGQGLQFLFEYFSETQRNKGNFPGRFSGRQFSNSRSEMNVSTLELGDSALYLCASSAEVWGEPQHFGDGTRLSIL.